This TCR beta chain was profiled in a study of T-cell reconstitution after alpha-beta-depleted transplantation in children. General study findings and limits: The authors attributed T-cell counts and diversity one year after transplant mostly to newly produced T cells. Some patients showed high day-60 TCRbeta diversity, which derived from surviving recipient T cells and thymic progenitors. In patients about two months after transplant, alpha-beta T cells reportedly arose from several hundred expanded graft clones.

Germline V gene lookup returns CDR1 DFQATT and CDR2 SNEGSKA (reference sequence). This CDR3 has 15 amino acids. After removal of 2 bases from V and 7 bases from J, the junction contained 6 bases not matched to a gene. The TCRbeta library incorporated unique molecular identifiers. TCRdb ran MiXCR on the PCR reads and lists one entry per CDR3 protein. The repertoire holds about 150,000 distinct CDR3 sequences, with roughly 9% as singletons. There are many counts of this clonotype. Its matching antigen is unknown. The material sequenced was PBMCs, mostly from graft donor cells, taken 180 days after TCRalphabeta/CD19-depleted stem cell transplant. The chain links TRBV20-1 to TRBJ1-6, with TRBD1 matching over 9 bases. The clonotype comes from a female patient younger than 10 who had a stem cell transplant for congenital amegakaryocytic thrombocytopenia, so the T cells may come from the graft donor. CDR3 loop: CSARYNRGPNSPLHF. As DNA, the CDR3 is TGCAGTGCTAGATATAACAGGGGGCCAAATTCACCCCTCCACTTT.